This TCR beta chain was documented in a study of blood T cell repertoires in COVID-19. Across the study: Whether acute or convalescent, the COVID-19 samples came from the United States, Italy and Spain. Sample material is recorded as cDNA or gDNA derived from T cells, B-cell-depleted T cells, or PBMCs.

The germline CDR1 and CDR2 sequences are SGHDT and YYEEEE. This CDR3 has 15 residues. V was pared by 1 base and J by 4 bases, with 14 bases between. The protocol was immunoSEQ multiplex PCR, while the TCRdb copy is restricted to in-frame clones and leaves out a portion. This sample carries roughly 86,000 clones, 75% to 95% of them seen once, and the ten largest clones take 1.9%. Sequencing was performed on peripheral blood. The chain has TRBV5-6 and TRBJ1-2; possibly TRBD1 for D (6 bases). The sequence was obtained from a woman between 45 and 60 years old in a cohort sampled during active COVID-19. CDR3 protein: CASSLFNRVGYGYTF. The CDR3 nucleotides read TGTGCCAGCAGCTTGTTCAACAGGGTGGGCTATGGCTACACCTTC.